This T cell receptor beta chain came from a study of blood T cell repertoires in COVID-19. Repertoires were generated with immunoSEQ multiplex PCR, while TCRdb's copy carries only in-frame clones and drops some. The table has 140,000 or so clones, roughly 80% seen once. This CDR3 is built from 17 residues. V dropped 3 bases and J dropped 0 bases, with 18 bases sitting between them. Germline CDR1 and CDR2: WNHNN and SYGVQD (reference sequence). The TCR originated in an elderly woman with acute or convalescent COVID-19. This chain links TRBV10-1 with TRBJ2-7; no clear D. Material for sequencing was peripheral blood. The CDR3 here is CASSDSCVRNYSYEQYF. CDR3 DNA: TGCGCCAGCAGTGATTCTTGCGTCCGCAATTACTCCTACGAGCAGTACTTC.